Each of the 27 T cell receptor beta chains below was sequenced from the same sample in a study of early T cells in non-severe SARS-CoV-2 infection. TCRdb redid the calling of the 5' RACE reads with MiXCR, one entry per CDR3 protein. This table holds 26,000 or so distinct CDR3 sequences, about 4.5% found once. The material sequenced was whole blood, taken at baseline. These receptors all stem from an adult who was a healthcare worker with PCR-confirmed SARS-CoV-2 infection or an uninfected control (not recorded which).

About this clonotype itself: A much larger clone is a single base away; this may be a read error. The genes are TRBV11-3 and TRBJ2-1; tentatively, D is TRBD1 (6 bases). The germline V and J ends were trimmed by 7 bases and 1 base, with 11 bases remaining between them. CDR3 length: 14 amino acids. Germline-derived CDR1 and CDR2 are SGHNT and YENEEA. The CDR3: CASTRGGSYNEQFF. In nucleotides, the CDR3 is TGTGCCAGCACCCGAGGGGGTTCCTACAATGAGCAGTTCTTC.

Many counts were recorded for this clonotype. The chain recombines TRBV25-1 with TRBJ2-7; 10 nucleotides line up with TRBD1. Germline values: CDR1 MGHDK, CDR2 SYGVNS. The CDR3 totals 16 residues. V lost 2 bases, J lost 5 bases, and 9 bases stayed unmatched. As DNA, the CDR3 is TGTGCCAGCAGTGAAGCGCCGGGACAGGGGAGCCACGAGCAGTACTTC. This translates into CASSEAPGQGSHEQYF.

This clonotype appeared many times. The chain carries TRBV7-2 and TRBJ2-1; possibly TRBD2 for D (6 bases). The V gene's germline CDR1 is SGHTA and CDR2 FQGNSA. The CDR3 is 15 residues long. V dropped 6 bases and J dropped 1 base, with 13 bases sitting between them. This CDR3 is CASRLSGRSYNEQFF. The CDR3 DNA follows: TGTGCCAGCAGACTGAGCGGGCGGTCCTACAATGAGCAGTTCTTC.

This clonotype was counted at least ten times. The V and J genes are TRBV5-5 and TRBJ1-5; D unclear. The CDR3 runs 16 residues. The V gene's germline CDR1 is SGHKS and CDR2 YYEKEE (reference sequence). Trimming cost V 0 bases and J 0 bases, with 10 bases left between them. The CDR3 DNA reads TGTGCCAGCAGCTTGGAGGCAGGTTATAGCAATCAGCCCCAGCATTTT. Translating gives CASSLEAGYSNQPQHF.

Only a few counts were recorded for this clonotype. The rearrangement uses TRBV6-1 and TRBJ1-5; the D gene is possibly TRBD1 (6 bases). The V end was cut by 7 bases, the J end by 0 bases, with 13 bases between. In germline, CDR1 is MNHNS, CDR2 SASEGT. There are 15 residues in the CDR3. DNA for the CDR3: TGTGCCAGCAATCCACAGGGTTATAGCAATCAGCCCCAGCATTTT. Its translation is CASNPQGYSNQPQHF.

This clonotype was seen ten or more times. The genes are TRBV13 and TRBJ1-1; TRBD1 might be the D (5 bases). This CDR3 comprises 17 residues. Per germline, CDR1 PRHDT and CDR2 FYEKMQ (reference sequence). V was pared by 1 base and J by 0 bases, with 15 bases between. The CDR3: CASSLATEKVMNTEAFF. The CDR3 DNA follows: TGTGCCAGCAGCTTAGCGACAGAGAAGGTGATGAACACTGAAGCTTTCTTT.

The chain links TRBV5-1 to TRBJ2-6; D gene unclear. V dropped 0 bases and J dropped 2 bases, with 9 bases sitting between them. CDR1 and CDR2 from the germline V gene are SGHRS and YFSETQ. CDR3 length equals 16 residues. CDR3 amino acids: CASSLAVGTGANVLTF. In DNA, the CDR3 is TGCGCCAGCAGCTTGGCCGTGGGGACTGGGGCCAACGTCCTGACTTTC.

The sample holds many counts of this clonotype. This sequence joins TRBV29-1 and TRBJ1-1, with a weak D call TRBD1 (5 bases). V was clipped by 4 bases and J by 4 bases, with 10 bases between them. CDR3 length: 12 residues. Germline assignment: CDR1 SQVTM and CDR2 ANQGSEA. The CDR3 region is CSVVGDATEAFF. Here the CDR3 DNA reads TGCAGCGTTGTGGGGGACGCCACTGAAGCTTTCTTT.

In its sample, this clonotype was seen many times. This chain uses TRBV6-5 with TRBJ2-7, with 7 bases lining up with TRBD2. Germline V gives CDR1 MNHEY, CDR2 SVGAGI. The CDR3 consists of 14 residues. With 5 bases clipped from V and 2 bases from J, the junction kept 6 bases outside the gene matches. The CDR3 reads CASSKTSYTYEQYF. The CDR3, as DNA: TGTGCCAGCAGTAAGACTAGCTACACCTACGAGCAGTACTTC.

This clonotype was counted only a few times. The gene calls are TRBV5-1 and TRBJ2-7; 7 bases line up with TRBD2. CDR1 is SGHRS, CDR2 YFSETQ, per germline. V dropped 3 bases and J dropped 6; count of bases not matched to a gene: 9. This CDR3 is built from 14 residues. CDR3 protein: CASSSDRAGREQYF. The CDR3 nucleotides read TGCGCCAGCAGCTCAGACCGAGCGGGGCGCGAGCAGTACTTC.

This clonotype came up a few times. V gene TRBV7-9 combines with J gene TRBJ2-1, with D hard to call. The CDR3 loop spans 13 amino acids. Deletions cut 5 bases from V and 14 bases from J, with 19 bases between. Per germline, CDR1 SEHNR and CDR2 FQNEAQ (reference sequence). The DNA of the CDR3 is TGTGCCAGCAGCACCGAAGCTCCTAGGGCTAAGTTCTTC. This sequence encodes CASSTEAPRAKFF.

This clonotype was seen many times. The rearrangement joins TRBV19 to TRBJ2-7; possibly TRBD1 for D (5 bases). The V end lost 4 bases, the J end lost 2 bases, and 18 bases lay between the germline ends. The CDR3 sequence is 16 residues long. The V gene's germline CDR1 is LNHDA and CDR2 SQIVND (reference sequence). CDR3 loop: CASSSLRGQATYEQYF. The CDR3 nucleotides read TGTGCCAGTAGTAGCCTCCGAGGACAAGCCACCTACGAGCAGTACTTC.

In this sample, this clonotype turned up many times. This rearrangement joins TRBV15 to TRBJ2-3; 8 bases line up with TRBD2. The CDR3 consists of 17 residues. Losses at the gene ends were 0 bases for V and 0 bases for J; bases not matched to a gene: 5. Germline V gives CDR1 LNHNV, CDR2 YYDKDF (reference sequence). CDR3 amino acids: CATSRDLTSGSTDTQYF. The CDR3 region has the DNA TGTGCCACCAGCAGAGATCTTACTAGCGGAAGCACAGATACGCAGTATTTT. The full variable domain, its missing parts supplied by reference TRBV15 and TRBJ2-3, is DAMVIQNPRYQVTQFGKPVTLSCSQTLNHNVMYWYQQKSSQAPKLLFHYYDKDFNNEADTPDNFQSRRPNTSFCFLDIRSPGLGDTAMYLCATSRDLTSGSTDTQYFGPGTRLTVL.

This clonotype was seen a few times. The V call is TRBV24-1, the J call TRBJ2-3; unclear D gene. This CDR3 spans 15 amino acids. The V end was cut by 0 bases, the J end by 6 bases, with 12 bases between. Germline V gene data show CDR1 as KGHDR and CDR2 as SFDVKD. The CDR3 region is CATSDLRSDADTQYF. Written as DNA, the CDR3 is TGTGCCACCAGTGATTTGAGATCGGACGCGGATACGCAGTATTTT.

At least ten counts were recorded for this clonotype. The gene calls are TRBV7-6 and TRBJ1-3; D is ambiguous. This CDR3 has 13 amino acids. The ends were cut back, 4 bases at V and 7 bases at J, with 11 bases in the middle. CDR1 is SGHVS, CDR2 FNYEAQ, per germline. CDR3 bases: TGTGCCAGCAGCTCGACCAGTAGTAACACCATATATTTT. As protein: CASSSTSSNTIYF.

This clonotype was counted many times. The chain recombines TRBV27 with TRBJ2-7; 8 positions agree with TRBD2. The V gene end was trimmed by 6 bases and the J gene end by 7 bases; junction bases not matched to a gene: 11. The germline V gene has CDR1 MNHEY and CDR2 SMNVEV (reference sequence). The CDR3 loop spans 14 amino acids. DNA for the CDR3: TGTGCCAGCAGCCCAACCGGGACTAGGGAAGAGCAGTACTTC. This codes for CASSPTGTREEQYF.

This clonotype was recorded many times. The V and J genes are TRBV6-1 and TRBJ2-3, with a possible D match to TRBD1 (5 bases). This CDR3 has 14 amino acids. V was cut by 7 bases and J by 0 bases, with 11 bases left in between. CDR1 and CDR2 (germline): MNHNS, SASEGT. The CDR3 coding sequence is TGTGCCAGCAAGCCACAGGTTAGCACAGATACGCAGTATTTT. Protein product: CASKPQVSTDTQYF.

This clonotype appeared many times. This sequence joins TRBV7-9 and TRBJ1-2; D remains unclear. V shed 5 bases and J shed 8 bases, with 15 bases lying between them. There are 13 residues in the CDR3. From germline, CDR1 is SEHNR and CDR2 FQNEAQ (reference sequence). The CDR3 is CASSPVRVGGYTF. The DNA of the CDR3 is TGTGCCAGCAGCCCGGTGAGGGTGGGCGGCTACACCTTC.

For this clonotype: Given a much more abundant clone one base away, this may be a read error. J is TRBJ2-3 and V is TRBV9, with D uncertain. The CDR3 runs 10 residues. In germline, CDR1 is SGDLS, CDR2 YYNGEE. The CDR3 sequence is CASHRDTRYF. DNA of the CDR3: TGTGCCAGCCATCGAGATACGCGGTATTTT.

This clonotype occurred a few times. The chain combines TRBV18 with TRBJ1-4; TRBD1 matches 8 bases. This CDR3 contains 15 residues. Germline V gene sequence: CDR1 KGHSH, CDR2 LQKENI. With 5 bases clipped from V and 6 bases from J, the junction kept 8 bases outside the gene matches. The CDR3 nucleotides read TGTGCCAGCTCATTTCGGACAGGGCGAGATGAAAAACTGTTTTTT. This codes for CASSFRTGRDEKLFF.

This clonotype was recorded at least ten times. The gene calls are TRBV27 and TRBJ2-7, with D hard to call. The CDR3 has 13 amino acids. Trimming pared 5 bases from V and 0 bases from J, leaving 8 bases between. CDR1 MNHEY and CDR2 SMNVEV come from the germline V gene (reference sequence). The CDR3 sequence: CASSPRHSYEQYF. For the CDR3, the DNA is TGTGCCAGCAGTCCTCGACACTCCTACGAGCAGTACTTC.

There are many counts of this clonotype. Written as DNA, the CDR3 is TGTGCCAGCAGCTTAGTTAAGGGGCTGGACGAGCAGTACTTC. Its translation: CASSLVKGLDEQYF. V gene TRBV7-2 combines with J gene TRBJ2-7; tentative D call: TRBD1 (5 bases). Trimming took 1 base from V and 5 from J, leaving 12 bases between them. CDR1 is SGHTA and CDR2 is FQGNSA in the germline V gene. CDR3 size: 14 residues.

This clonotype has more than one count but fewer than ten. V gene TRBV12-5 combines with J gene TRBJ2-7; D may be TRBD1 (5 bases). The CDR3 consists of 18 residues. V lost 0 bases and J 0 bases, leaving 18 bases between the germline ends. CDR1 is LGHNT, CDR2 FRNRAP, per germline. The CDR3 region is CASGLVGPRDWVSYEQYF. The CDR3 nucleotides read TGTGCTAGTGGTTTGGTCGGCCCCAGGGATTGGGTCTCCTACGAGCAGTACTTC.

In this sample, this clonotype turned up a few times. The rearrangement uses TRBV29-1 and TRBJ2-7; 8 nucleotides line up with TRBD1. V gave up 5 bases and J gave up 3 bases; unmatched junction bases: 6. Germline assignment: CDR1 SQVTM and CDR2 ANQGSEA. The CDR3 length is 13 residues. This CDR3 is CSVRATGGYEQYF. The CDR3 DNA sequence: TGCAGCGTTCGCGCCACAGGGGGCTACGAGCAGTACTTC.

For this clonotype: Possible read error: a much larger clone is one base away. The gene calls are TRBV2 and TRBJ2-7; perhaps TRBD1 as D (6 bases). The CDR3 totals 14 residues. CDR1 and CDR2 (germline): SNHLY, FYNNEI. The CDR3: CASSEWYRAYERYF. CDR3 nucleotide sequence: TGTGCCAGCAGTGAATGGTACAGGGCCTACGAGCGGTACTTC.

This clonotype was recorded many times. The V call is TRBV7-8, the J call TRBJ2-5; D unresolved. V was trimmed by 1 base and J by 2 bases, leaving 8 bases between them. Looked up from germline, CDR1 is SGHVS and CDR2 is FQNEAQ. CDR3 length equals 14 residues. The CDR3 DNA sequence: TGTGCCAGCAGCTTAGACGTTCCACAAGAGACCCAGTACTTC. Amino acids: CASSLDVPQETQYF. The whole variable domain, remainder taken from reference TRBV7-8 and TRBJ2-5, is GAGVSQSPRYKVAKRGQDVALRCDPISGHVSLFWYQQALGQGPEFLTYFQNEAQLDKSGLPSDRFFAERPEGSVSTLKIQRTQQEDSAVYLCASSLDVPQETQYFGPGTRLLVL.

Many counts were recorded for this clonotype. V and J are TRBV12-3 or TRBV12-4 and TRBJ2-1; no reliable D call. V was pared by 4 bases and J by 5 bases, with 9 bases between. This CDR3 contains 13 residues. CDR3 sequence reads: CASSYPFNNEQFF. The CDR3, as DNA: TGTGCCAGCAGTTACCCCTTCAACAATGAGCAGTTCTTC.